This T cell receptor beta chain was sequenced during a study of response to subunit inactivated influenza vaccine. This CDR3 region has 14 residues. V was trimmed by 3 bases and J by 1 base, leaving 9 bases between them. Germline V CDR1 and CDR2: SGHAT, FQNNGV. TCRdb passed the RT-PCR reads through MiXCR, listing each CDR3 protein once. The profile shows approximately 490,000 distinct CDR3 sequences, approximately 7.8% of them singletons. The chain recombines TRBV11-2 with TRBJ1-1; a weak D match, TRBD1 (5 bases). The TCR was taken from a man between 50 and 69 years old who received an inactivated influenza vaccine. Material: PBMCs from blood, obtained roughly 24 months after vaccination. The CDR3 region has the DNA TGTGCCAGCAGCTTTGGGACCTCGAACACTGAAGCTTTCTTT. It codes for CASSFGTSNTEAFF.